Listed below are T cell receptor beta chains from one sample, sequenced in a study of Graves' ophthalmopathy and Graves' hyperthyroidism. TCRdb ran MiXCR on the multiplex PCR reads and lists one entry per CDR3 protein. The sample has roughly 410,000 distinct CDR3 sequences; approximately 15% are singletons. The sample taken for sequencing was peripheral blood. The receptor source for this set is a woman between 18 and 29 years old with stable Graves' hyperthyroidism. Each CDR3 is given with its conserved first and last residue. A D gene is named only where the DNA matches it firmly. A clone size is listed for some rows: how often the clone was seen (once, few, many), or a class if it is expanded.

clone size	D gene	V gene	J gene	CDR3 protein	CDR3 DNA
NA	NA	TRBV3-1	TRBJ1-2	CASSQSEYWTPHEYGYTF	TGTGCCAGCAGCCAATCCGAATACTGGACCCCTCATGAGTACGGCTACACCTTC
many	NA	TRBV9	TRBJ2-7	CASSVARDSAYEQYF	TGTGCCAGCAGCGTAGCACGAGACAGCGCCTACGAGCAGTACTTC
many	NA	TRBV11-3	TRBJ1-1	CASSLRGVPSLNTEAFF	TGTGCCAGCAGCTTACGAGGGGTTCCCTCCTTGAACACTGAAGCTTTCTTT
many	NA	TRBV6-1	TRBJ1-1	CASSELSRGWMGAGNTEAFF	TGTGCCAGCAGTGAATTAAGCAGGGGTTGGATGGGTGCTGGGAACACTGAAGCTTTCTTT
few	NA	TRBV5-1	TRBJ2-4	CASSLVLRHGAKNIKYF	TGCGCCAGCAGCTTGGTTCTCCGTCATGGCGCCAAAAACATTAAGTACTTC
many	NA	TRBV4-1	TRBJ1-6	CASSPILRANRPHGNLHF	TGCGCCAGCAGCCCAATACTCAGGGCGAATCGGCCCCACGGGAACCTCCACTTT
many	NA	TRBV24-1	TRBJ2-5	CATSDKGRPQETQYF	TGTGCCACCAGTGACAAGGGACGCCCACAAGAGACCCAGTACTTC
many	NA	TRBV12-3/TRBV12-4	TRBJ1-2	CASSRPPSDGYTF	TGTGCCAGCAGTCGACCCCCCTCGGATGGCTACACCTTC
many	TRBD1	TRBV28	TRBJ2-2	CASSFPRTGKNTGELFF	TGTGCCAGCAGTTTCCCTCGGACAGGAAAGAACACCGGGGAGCTGTTTTTT
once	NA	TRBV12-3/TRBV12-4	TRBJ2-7	CASSLYNFYEQYF	TGTGCCAGCAGTTTATATAACTTTTACGAGCAGTACTTC
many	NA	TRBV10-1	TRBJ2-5	CASSESGSAGETQYF	TGCGCCAGCAGTGAGTCTGGCTCAGCGGGAGAGACCCAGTACTTC
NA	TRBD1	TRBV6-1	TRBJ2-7	CASNPGGYEQYF	TGTGCCAGCAACCCAGGGGGCTACGAGCAGTACTTC
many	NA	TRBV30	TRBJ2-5	CAWRGGQETQYF	TGTGCCTGGAGGGGGGGACAAGAGACCCAGTACTTC
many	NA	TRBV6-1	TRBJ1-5	CASSSLGGNHQPQHF	TGTGCCAGCAGTAGCCTGGGGGGCAACCATCAGCCCCAGCATTTT
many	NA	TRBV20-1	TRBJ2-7	CSASLSQAAYEQYF	TGCAGTGCTAGCCTAAGTCAGGCCGCCTACGAGCAGTACTTC
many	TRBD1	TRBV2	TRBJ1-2	CASRVTGIRSNGYTF	TGTGCCAGCAGGGTGACAGGGATAAGATCTAATGGCTACACCTTC
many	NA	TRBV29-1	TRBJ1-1	CSVKTRGQNVGMNTEAFF	TGCAGCGTTAAAACGAGGGGCCAAAATGTGGGGATGAACACTGAAGCTTTCTTT
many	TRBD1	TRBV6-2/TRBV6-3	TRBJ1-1	CASSGATGIEMNTEAFF	TGTGCCAGCAGTGGGGCGACAGGGATCGAAATGAACACTGAAGCTTTCTTT
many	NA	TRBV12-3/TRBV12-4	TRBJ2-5	CASSRQDQETQYF	TGTGCCAGCAGTCGACAGGATCAAGAGACCCAGTACTTC
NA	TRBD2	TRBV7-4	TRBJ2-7	CASSSGSGGSSYEQYF	TGTGCCAGCAGCTCGGGGAGCGGGGGAAGCTCCTACGAGCAGTACTTC
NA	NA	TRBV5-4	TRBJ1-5	CASSLMATAGFNQPQHF	TGTGCCAGCAGCTTGATGGCTACTGCAGGATTCAATCAGCCCCAGCATTTT
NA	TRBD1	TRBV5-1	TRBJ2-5	CASSGGQIQETQYF	TGCGCCAGCAGCGGGGGACAGATCCAAGAGACCCAGTACTTC
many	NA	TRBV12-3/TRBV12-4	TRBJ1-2	CASSLQGADYGYTF	TGTGCCAGCAGTTTACAGGGAGCAGACTATGGCTACACCTTC
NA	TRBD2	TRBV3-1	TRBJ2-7	CASSQVQRGISYEQYF	TGTGCCAGCAGCCAGGTCCAGCGGGGGATCTCCTACGAGCAGTACTTC